These 30 T cell receptor beta chains came from one sample sequenced in a study of glioma-infiltrating T cells after dendritic cell vaccination. Clones were read by immunoSEQ multiplex PCR, and TCRdb kept only the in-frame ones, dropping some. Of around 96,000 clones listed, approximately 80% are singletons. The sample here was blood, taken before dendritic cell vaccination. These receptors originate from a human donor with glioblastoma.

CDR3 region: CASNKRQPLSGANVLTF. CDR3 in DNA: TGTGCCAGTAATAAGCGTCAACCCCTCTCTGGGGCCAACGTCCTGACTTTC. This chain uses TRBV19 with TRBJ2-6; the D is unclear. The V end was cut by 7 bases, the J end by 0 bases, with 16 bases between. Germline V lookup: CDR1 LNHDA, CDR2 SQIVND (reference sequence). CDR3 length: 17 amino acids.

The gene calls are TRBV29-1 and TRBJ2-7, with TRBD2 matching 11 bases. The V segment lost 6 bases and the J segment 3 bases; nucleotides outside the gene matches: 7. The CDR3 runs to 14 residues. The germline gives CDR1 SQVTM, CDR2 ANQGSEA. The chain's CDR3 is CSVEGTSGSYEQYF. The CDR3 DNA follows: TGCAGCGTGGAGGGGACTAGCGGCAGCTACGAGCAGTACTTC.

V usage is TRBV7-9 and J usage is TRBJ1-1, with 7 bases that match TRBD1. CDR3 size: 15 residues. Germline V gene sequence: CDR1 SEHNR, CDR2 FQNEAQ (reference sequence). The junction had 6 bases not matched to a gene; V was cut back by 3 bases and J by 2 bases. The CDR3 spells CASSFGGTVNTEAFF. The CDR3 DNA sequence: TGTGCCAGCAGCTTTGGTGGGACAGTTAACACTGAAGCTTTCTTT.

This chain links TRBV5-4 with TRBJ2-7; 16 nucleotides match TRBD2. The CDR3 length is 16 residues. Trimming took 4 bases from V and 2 from J; bases not matched to a gene: 3. CDR1 is SGHNT, CDR2 YYREEE, per germline (reference sequence). The CDR3 loop reads CASSPGLAGGTYEQYF. CDR3 bases: TGTGCCAGCAGCCCGGGACTAGCGGGGGGGACCTACGAGCAGTACTTC.

The genes are TRBV2 and TRBJ1-5; D is uncertain. Trimming removed 6 bases at V and 0 bases at J, with 9 bases between. The germline V gene has CDR1 SNHLY and CDR2 FYNNEI. CDR3 length equals 14 residues. Here the CDR3 DNA reads TGTGCCAGCAGCCCGGTCAATAGCAATCAGCCCCAGCATTTT. Translated, it gives CASSPVNSNQPQHF.

The genes are TRBV4-2 and TRBJ2-7; a possible D gene is TRBD2 (5 bases). Trimming stripped 4 bases from V and 1 base from J, with 8 bases between. The germline V gene has CDR1 LGHNA and CDR2 YNFKEQ. This CDR3 is 13 amino acids long. CDR3 DNA sequence: TGTGCCAGCAGCCCCGGGAATTCCTACGAGCAGTACTTC. It is translated as CASSPGNSYEQYF.

The V call is TRBV5-1, the J call TRBJ2-1, with 8 bases fitting TRBD2. From germline, CDR1 is SGHRS and CDR2 YFSETQ. The V segment lost 2 bases and the J segment 14 bases; nucleotides outside the gene matches: 15. The CDR3 runs to 15 residues. The chain's CDR3 is CASSFDIGAGGRKFF. The CDR3 DNA reads as TGCGCCAGCAGCTTCGACATCGGGGCGGGGGGCCGGAAGTTCTTC.

The chain uses TRBV29-1 and TRBJ1-4, with D uncertain. Germline V CDR1 and CDR2: SQVTM, ANQGSEA. Between the trimmed V and J ends, which lost 7 bases and 5 bases, there was a span of 8 bases. The CDR3 is 11 amino acids. The chain's CDR3 is CSGRVNEKLFF. In DNA, the CDR3 is TGCAGCGGGAGGGTAAATGAAAAACTGTTTTTT. Full variable domain (rest looked up from reference TRBV29-1 and TRBJ1-4): SAVISQKPSRDICQRGTSLTIQCQVDSQVTMMFWYRQQPGQSLTLIATANQGSEATYESGFVIDKFPISRPNLTFSTLTVSNMSPEDSSIYLCSGRVNEKLFFGSGTQLSVL.

The chain is built from TRBV5-4 and TRBJ2-3, with no clear D. CDR3 size: 13 residues. V dropped 2 bases and J dropped 2 bases, with 6 bases sitting between them. The germline CDR1 and CDR2 sequences are SGHNT and YYREEE (reference sequence). The CDR3 DNA sequence: TGTGCCAGCAGCTTCCAGATCACAGATACGCAGTATTTT. Translating gives CASSFQITDTQYF.

The rearrangement uses TRBV30 and TRBJ2-7; tentatively, D is TRBD1 (5 bases). Deletions cut 1 base from V and 2 bases from J, with 15 bases between. The germline gives CDR1 GTSNPN, CDR2 SVGIG (reference sequence). CDR3 length: 15 residues. CDR3 in amino acids: CAWSGMHRITYEQYF. DNA of the CDR3: TGTGCCTGGAGTGGTATGCACAGGATCACCTACGAGCAGTACTTC.

This clone showed up just a few times. This sequence joins TRBV2 and TRBJ2-1, with TRBD1 as a possible D gene (6 bases). This CDR3 has 15 residues. V was clipped by 5 bases and J by 4 bases, with 15 bases between them. Germline CDR1 reads SNHLY; CDR2 reads FYNNEI. The CDR3 DNA follows: TGTGCCAGCAGTCCAGACAACAGGGATTACAATGAGCAGTTCTTC. Translated, it gives CASSPDNRDYNEQFF.

The chain is built from TRBV27 and TRBJ1-2, with D possibly matching TRBD1 (6 bases). This CDR3 contains 15 residues. Between the trimmed V and J ends, which lost 2 bases and 8 bases, there was a span of 18 bases. Germline CDR1 MNHEY, CDR2 SMNVEV (reference sequence). The CDR3 loop is CASSLSPTGSRGYTF. As DNA, the CDR3 is TGTGCCAGCAGTTTAAGTCCGACAGGTTCGCGGGGCTACACCTTC.

The chain is built from TRBV5-4 and TRBJ2-7; possible D gene TRBD2, 5 bases. The V gene lost 1 base and the J gene lost 0 bases, with 14 bases spanning the gap. Germline V gene sequence: CDR1 SGHNT, CDR2 YYREEE (reference sequence). The CDR3 runs 16 residues. DNA of the CDR3: TGTGCCAGCAGCTTGTCTGGCGGACTGAGCTCCTACGAGCAGTACTTC. Translating it yields CASSLSGGLSSYEQYF.

This clone occurred a few times. V gene TRBV4-1 combines with J gene TRBJ1-2; possible D gene TRBD1, 6 bases. CDR3 length: 14 amino acids. With 3 bases removed from V and 4 bases from J, the gap between germline ends came to 12 bases. Per germline, CDR1 MGHRA and CDR2 YSYEKL. This CDR3 reads CASSQAGTSYGYTF. Written as DNA, the CDR3 is TGCGCCAGCAGCCAGGCAGGGACAAGCTATGGCTACACCTTC.

The rearrangement links TRBV5-1 to TRBJ1-2; TRBD1 matches at 7 bases. CDR1 and CDR2 (germline): SGHRS, YFSETQ. This CDR3 has 14 amino acids. Germline trimming cut 4 bases from V and 0 bases from J; bases unmatched to any gene: 3. The CDR3 is CASSLDRANYGYTF. In nucleotides, the CDR3 is TGCGCCAGCAGCCTCGACAGGGCTAACTATGGCTACACCTTC. Full variable domain (remainder filled in from reference TRBV5-1 and TRBJ1-2): KAGVTQTPRYLIKTRGQQVTLSCSPISGHRSVSWYQQTPGQGLQFLFEYFSETQRNKGNFPGRFSGRQFSNSRSEMNVSTLELGDSALYLCASSLDRANYGYTFGSGTRLTVV.

The chain employs TRBV28 and TRBJ2-3, with 7 bases aligning to TRBD1. Germline lookup yields CDR1 MDHEN and CDR2 SYDVKM. This CDR3 spans 16 amino acids. V shed 7 bases and J 2 bases; nucleotides not matched to a gene: 12. The CDR3 here is CASTPLTGPSTDTQYF. Here the CDR3 DNA reads TGTGCCAGCACTCCTTTGACAGGGCCCTCCACAGATACGCAGTATTTT.

This clone was recorded only once. The chain carries TRBV19 and TRBJ1-6; TRBD1 agrees at 7 bases. Germline V lookup: CDR1 LNHDA, CDR2 SQIVND (reference sequence). The CDR3 length is 15 residues. Trimming cost V 0 bases and J 8 bases; bases outside gene matches: 4. The CDR3 loop is CASSIDAGGYSPLHF. CDR3 DNA: TGTGCCAGTAGTATAGATGCAGGGGGGTATTCACCCCTCCACTTT.

The chain combines TRBV19 with TRBJ1-5; 11 bases agree with TRBD1. Per germline, CDR1 LNHDA and CDR2 SQIVND (reference sequence). Losses at the gene ends were 7 bases for V and 11 bases for J; bases not matched to a gene: 10. There are 14 residues in the CDR3. CDR3 bases: TGTGCCAGTACCTTAGGGACAGGGGGAACAGCCCAGCATTTT. Its protein is CASTLGTGGTAQHF.

CDR3 loop: CSVGFSPGKGYEQYF. CDR3 sequence (DNA): TGCAGCGTTGGCTTTAGTCCAGGGAAGGGCTACGAGCAGTACTTC. This chain uses TRBV29-1 with TRBJ2-7; the D gene is possibly TRBD1 (5 bases). The V gene lost 4 bases and the J gene lost 3 bases, with 19 bases spanning the gap. Germline-derived CDR1 and CDR2 are SQVTM and ANQGSEA. CDR3 length: 15 residues.

The V call is TRBV5-1, the J call TRBJ2-3, with 12 bases lining up with TRBD2. CDR3 size: 17 residues. From germline, CDR1 is SGHRS and CDR2 YFSETQ. V gave up 4 bases and J gave up 5 bases; unmatched junction bases: 11. As DNA, the CDR3 is TGCGCCAGCAGCCCTCTCTTAGGACTAGCGGGAAGAGATACGCAGTATTTT. Protein sequence: CASSPLLGLAGRDTQYF.

The chain is built from TRBV5-4 and TRBJ1-1; TRBD1 is a possible D gene (6 bases). The CDR3 length is 15 residues. Trimming left V 2 bases short and J 4 bases short, with 15 bases between. Germline CDR1 reads SGHNT; CDR2 reads YYREEE (reference sequence). CDR3 loop: CASSFEGGAVTEAFF. For the CDR3, the DNA is TGTGCCAGCAGCTTTGAGGGGGGGGCCGTCACTGAAGCTTTCTTT.

This sequence joins TRBV29-1 and TRBJ2-3; 9 bases agree with TRBD2. V shed 8 bases and J 0 bases; nucleotides not matched to a gene: 3. This CDR3 is 13 amino acids long. The V gene's germline CDR1 is SQVTM and CDR2 ANQGSEA. CDR3 nucleotide sequence: TGCAGCAAGCGGGGGGCTAGCACAGATACGCAGTATTTT. Its translation is CSKRGASTDTQYF.

This clone has just one count. This chain links TRBV11-1 with TRBJ2-3; 10 nucleotides agree with TRBD2. Germline assignment: CDR1 SGHAT and CDR2 FQDESV (reference sequence). This CDR3 is 16 amino acids long. V lost 6 bases to trimming and J lost 2 bases; unmatched junction nucleotides: 8. The DNA for the CDR3 is TGTGCCAGCAGTATACTAGCGGGGTTTACCACAGATACGCAGTATTTT. Amino acid sequence: CASSILAGFTTDTQYF.

The rearrangement links TRBV10-3 to TRBJ1-1; no firm D call. Germline-derived CDR1 and CDR2 are ENHRY and SYGVKD. The CDR3 covers 14 residues. Deletions cut 3 bases from V and 1 base from J, with 9 bases between. This CDR3 is CAISDEVGNTEAFF. CDR3 nucleotides: TGTGCCATCAGTGATGAGGTCGGGAACACTGAAGCTTTCTTT.

The genes are TRBV19 and TRBJ2-7; the D gene is possibly TRBD2 (5 bases). Germline V gene sequence: CDR1 LNHDA, CDR2 SQIVND (reference sequence). Deletions cut 7 bases from V and 1 base from J, with 17 bases between. This CDR3 is 15 amino acids long. The chain's CDR3 is CASTLSHRGSYEQYF. The CDR3 bases are TGTGCCAGTACCCTTTCCCACCGGGGATCCTACGAGCAGTACTTC.

The chain links TRBV19 to TRBJ1-5; D possibly corresponds to TRBD1 (5 bases). This CDR3 spans 12 amino acids. Trimming took off 8 bases at V and 9 bases at J, with 14 bases between the two ends. Germline V gives CDR1 LNHDA, CDR2 SQIVND (reference sequence). CDR3 nucleotide sequence: TGTGCCAGTGGACCGGGGCGGGGGCCCCAGCATTTT. Amino acid sequence: CASGPGRGPQHF.

The chain has TRBV28 and TRBJ2-5, with D possibly matching TRBD1 (5 bases). The J call may be incorrect, as the DNA end agrees better with TRBJ2-7. Germline lookup yields CDR1 MDHEN and CDR2 SYDVKM. This CDR3 is 11 amino acids long. The CDR3 DNA reads as TGTGCCAGCAGTGACAGCTACGAGCAGTACTTC. Its protein is CASSDSYEQYF.

The chain has TRBV5-4 and TRBJ1-1; 9 nucleotides align to TRBD1. The V gene end was trimmed by 4 bases and the J gene end by 0 bases; junction bases not matched to a gene: 7. Germline CDR1 and CDR2: SGHNT and YYREEE (reference sequence). The CDR3 contains 16 residues. The CDR3 loop reads CASSLGQGFMNTEAFF. The CDR3 DNA is TGTGCCAGCAGCCTCGGACAGGGGTTCATGAACACTGAAGCTTTCTTT.

In its sample, this clone was seen once. The gene calls are TRBV28 and TRBJ2-7; TRBD1 aligns across 8 bases. Germline loops: CDR1 MDHEN, CDR2 SYDVKM. With V trimmed by 4 bases and J by 5 bases, 7 bases remained unmatched. The CDR3 loop spans 14 amino acids. This CDR3 reads CASSSPGTGDEQYF. CDR3 in DNA: TGTGCCAGCAGTTCGCCCGGGACAGGAGACGAGCAGTACTTC.

This chain connects TRBV5-1 to TRBJ2-7, with D maybe TRBD2 (6 bases). From germline, CDR1 is SGHRS and CDR2 YFSETQ. The CDR3 loop spans 14 amino acids. Trimming cost V 2 bases and J 2 bases, with 11 bases left between them. DNA for the CDR3: TGCGCCAGCAGCTTTCTAGCGACCACCTACGAGCAGTACTTC. This encodes CASSFLATTYEQYF.